These 30 T cell receptor beta chains originate from one sample sequenced in a study of cytomegalovirus exposure and HLA in healthy donors. 60 Vbeta and 13 Jbeta primers were used in PCR. Sequencing was performed with immunoSEQ multiplex PCR; in TCRdb, only in-frame clones are kept and a portion is missing. Of 140,000 or so clones listed, approximately 80% are singletons. Sample: PBMCs. These receptors were obtained from a woman younger than 35 in good health and CMV-seropositive.

This clone was counted a single time. The chain is built from TRBV12-5 and TRBJ1-2; weak D call: TRBD1 (5 bases). V lost 0 bases and J lost 6, with 17 bases in between. Germline values: CDR1 LGHNT, CDR2 FRNRAP. This CDR3 is 16 amino acids long. The CDR3 bases are TGTGCTAGTGGTTTGGTCTCGGGGGGGGGTGGCGATGGCTACACCTTC. Its translation is CASGLVSGGGGDGYTF.

The chain recombines TRBV19 with TRBJ2-1; 7 bases are shared with TRBD2. There are 14 residues in the CDR3. Trimming took 4 bases from V and 4 from J; bases not matched to a gene: 4. CDR1 is LNHDA, CDR2 SQIVND, per germline (reference sequence). The CDR3 reads CASSSWEGYNEQFF. Written as DNA, the CDR3 is TGTGCCAGTAGTAGTTGGGAGGGATACAATGAGCAGTTCTTC.

The V gene is TRBV5-4, the J gene TRBJ1-2; 9 nucleotides line up with TRBD1. This CDR3 comprises 15 residues. Per germline, CDR1 SGHNT and CDR2 YYREEE (reference sequence). The trim removed 0 bases at V and 3 bases at J, leaving 3 bases unmatched. CDR3 protein: CASSLVGQGHYGYTF. The CDR3 DNA reads TGTGCCAGCAGCTTGGTTGGACAGGGGCACTATGGCTACACCTTC. The variable domain in full, completed from reference TRBV5-4 and TRBJ1-2, reads ETGVTQSPTHLIKTRGQQVTLRCSSQSGHNTVSWYQQALGQGPQFIFQYYREEENGRGNFPPRFSGLQFPNYSSELNVNALELDDSALYLCASSLVGQGHYGYTFGSGTRLTVV.

The chain recombines TRBV27 with TRBJ1-2; possible D gene TRBD1, 6 bases. V gave up 4 bases and J gave up 8 bases, with 11 bases separating them. Germline CDR1 is MNHEY and CDR2 is SMNVEV (reference sequence). The CDR3 runs to 12 residues. The CDR3 DNA follows: TGTGCCAGCAGTTGCAGGGGCTGCGGCTACACCTTC. Amino acid sequence: CASSCRGCGYTF.

The chain has TRBV7-6 and TRBJ2-2, with D tentatively TRBD2 (6 bases). Trimming removed 3 bases at V and 5 bases at J, with 7 bases between. The V gene's germline CDR1 is SGHVS and CDR2 FNYEAQ. The CDR3 is made up of 13 amino acids. The CDR3 reads CASSLEGTGELFF. As DNA, the CDR3 is TGTGCCAGCAGCTTGGAGGGGACCGGGGAGCTGTTTTTT. The complete variable domain, with remaining parts taken from reference TRBV7-6 and TRBJ2-2, reads GAGVSQSPRYKVTKRGQDVALRCDPISGHVSLYWYRQALGQGPEFLTYFNYEAQQDKSGLPNDRFSAERPEGSISTLTIQRTEQRDSAMYRCASSLEGTGELFFGEGSRLTVL.

Concerning this clone: This sample also contains other DNA sequences that code for the same CDR3. The rearrangement links TRBV7-2 to TRBJ2-7; 11 positions match TRBD1. The germline gives CDR1 SGHTA, CDR2 FQGNSA. V lost 0 bases and J lost 1; bases outside the gene matches: 2. This CDR3 region has 16 residues. The CDR3 spells CASSLAGTGGSYEQYF. The CDR3 DNA is TGTGCCAGCAGCTTAGCCGGGACAGGGGGTTCCTACGAGCAGTACTTC.

The rearrangement joins TRBV10-3 to TRBJ2-7, with 9 bases that match TRBD2. V lost 4 bases, J lost 2 bases, and 6 bases stayed unmatched. Germline values: CDR1 ENHRY, CDR2 SYGVKD. The CDR3 sequence is 15 residues long. CDR3 region: CAISVEAGGTYEQYF. The CDR3 DNA is TGTGCCATCAGTGTTGAAGCGGGGGGAACCTACGAGCAGTACTTC.

This chain uses TRBV7-9 with TRBJ2-7; D may be TRBD2 (7 bases). This CDR3 has 16 residues. V dropped 5 bases and J dropped 3 bases, with 20 bases sitting between them. The V gene's germline CDR1 is SEHNR and CDR2 FQNEAQ (reference sequence). CDR3 in amino acids: CASSLPGGGIGYEQYF. The CDR3 nucleotides are TGTGCCAGCAGCCTCCCGGGGGGCGGAATTGGCTACGAGCAGTACTTC.

V is TRBV28 and J is TRBJ1-1, with D possibly being TRBD1 (5 bases). CDR3 length: 16 amino acids. Germline V gene data show CDR1 as MDHEN and CDR2 as SYDVKM. Trimming removed 1 base at V and 0 bases at J, with 12 bases between. DNA for the CDR3: TGTGCCAGCAGTTTATTCCGGGGGGGTTTGAACACTGAAGCTTTCTTT. Its translation: CASSLFRGGLNTEAFF.

The V call is TRBV6-5, the J call TRBJ1-2, with TRBD1 identical over 7 bases. V lost 5 bases and J lost 10; bases outside the gene matches: 13. CDR3 length equals 14 residues. Per germline, CDR1 MNHEY and CDR2 SVGAGI. Here the CDR3 DNA reads TGTGCCAGCAGTACCTTTACAGGGGATGGTGACTACACCTTC. This encodes CASSTFTGDGDYTF.

The chain carries TRBV27 and TRBJ2-5, with D uncertain. The germline gives CDR1 MNHEY, CDR2 SMNVEV (reference sequence). Trimming stripped 0 bases from V and 4 bases from J, with 9 bases between. This CDR3 spans 14 amino acids. As DNA, the CDR3 is TGTGCCAGCAGTTTATCGTATCCTTCAGAGACCCAGTACTTC. Translating gives CASSLSYPSETQYF.

The V and J genes are TRBV19 and TRBJ1-6, with D uncertain. The CDR3 runs to 14 residues. Trimming removed 3 bases from V and 6 bases from J, with 9 bases in between. Germline V gene sequence: CDR1 LNHDA, CDR2 SQIVND (reference sequence). The CDR3 region has the DNA TGTGCCAGTAGTATCGAACAGAGTAATTCACCCCTCCACTTT. This codes for CASSIEQSNSPLHF.

The chain couples TRBV6-5 to TRBJ2-1, with a tentative D call TRBD1 (7 bases). Germline-derived CDR1 and CDR2 are MNHEY and SVGAGI. The CDR3 length is 15 residues. V was shortened by 6 bases and J by 6 bases, with 18 bases between the two germline ends. CDR3 sequence reads: CASRCRGDNCNEQFF. The DNA of the CDR3 is TGTGCCAGCAGATGCAGGGGGGACAACTGCAATGAGCAGTTCTTC.

The chain uses TRBV6-1 and TRBJ1-4; the D gene is possibly TRBD1 (5 bases). There are 15 residues in the CDR3. Trimming cost V 2 bases and J 8 bases, with 15 bases left between them. CDR1 is MNHNS, CDR2 SASEGT, per germline. CDR3 sequence reads: CASSESLGWGEKLFF. CDR3 DNA: TGTGCCAGCAGTGAATCCTTAGGTTGGGGCGAAAAACTGTTTTTT.

The chain uses TRBV9 and TRBJ1-4; 11 bases match TRBD1. The CDR3 totals 17 residues. J was trimmed by 8 bases and V by 4 bases; bases with no gene match: 13. CDR1 is SGDLS, CDR2 YYNGEE, per germline. This CDR3 is CASSPGQGAGVGEKLFF. The CDR3 nucleotides are TGTGCCAGCAGCCCAGGACAGGGGGCGGGGGTAGGGGAAAAACTGTTTTTT.

This chain connects TRBV7-7 to TRBJ2-5; tentatively, D is TRBD2 (6 bases). CDR3 length equals 12 residues. The germline V and J ends were trimmed by 4 bases and 4 bases, with 7 bases remaining between them. Germline values: CDR1 SSHAT, CDR2 FNYEAQ (reference sequence). The CDR3 coding sequence is TGTGCCAGCAGCTCCGGGGGAGAGACCCAGTACTTC. It yields the protein CASSSGGETQYF. Looking up the rest from reference TRBV7-7 and TRBJ2-5 gives the full variable domain: GAGVSQSPRYKVTKRGQDVTLRCDPISSHATLYWYQQALGQGPEFLTYFNYEAQPDKSGLPSDRFSAERPEGSISTLTIQRTEQRDSAMYRCASSSGGETQYFGPGTRLLVL.

This clone was counted a few times. The rearrangement links TRBV5-6 to TRBJ1-5, with 7 bases identical to TRBD1. With V trimmed by 6 bases and J by 7 bases, 10 bases remained unmatched. The CDR3 length is 14 residues. Germline values: CDR1 SGHDT, CDR2 YYEEEE. In nucleotides, the CDR3 is TGTGCCAGCACATTGAAAGGGGGCGGACAGCCCCAGCATTTT. It encodes CASTLKGGGQPQHF.

The chain combines TRBV15 with TRBJ1-1; TRBD1 matches 8 bases. Germline values: CDR1 LNHNV, CDR2 YYDKDF (reference sequence). The CDR3 spans 18 residues. V shed 2 bases, J shed 5 bases, and the junction held 16 bases outside the gene matches. The chain's CDR3 is CATSRLSGTGFSLTEAFF. The CDR3 DNA sequence: TGTGCCACCAGCAGACTCTCCGGGACAGGTTTTAGTTTGACTGAAGCTTTCTTT. Combining the CDR3 with reference TRBV15 and TRBJ1-1 gives the whole variable domain DAMVIQNPRYQVTQFGKPVTLSCSQTLNHNVMYWYQQKSSQAPKLLFHYYDKDFNNEADTPDNFQSRRPNTSFCFLDIRSPGLGDTAMYLCATSRLSGTGFSLTEAFFGQGTRLTVV.

This clone showed up just a few times. The chain carries TRBV5-1 and TRBJ1-1; a possible D gene is TRBD1 (6 bases). Germline assignment: CDR1 SGHRS and CDR2 YFSETQ. V dropped 0 bases and J dropped 5 bases, with 17 bases sitting between them. The CDR3 is made up of 16 amino acids. In nucleotides, the CDR3 is TGCGCCAGCAGCTTGGCCGGGCAGGGGCGAAGGACTGAAGCTTTCTTT. This encodes CASSLAGQGRRTEAFF.

The table lists this clone with a few counts. This chain joins TRBV10-1 and TRBJ2-1, with D perhaps TRBD2 (5 bases). This CDR3 is 15 amino acids long. Germline V gene data show CDR1 as WNHNN and CDR2 as SYGVQD (reference sequence). With 6 bases removed from V and 5 bases from J, the gap between germline ends came to 17 bases. As DNA, the CDR3 is TGCGCCAGCAGCGAAAATAGCGATCGAGACAATGAGCAGTTCTTC. Amino acids: CASSENSDRDNEQFF.

The chain joins TRBV5-1 to TRBJ1-2; perhaps TRBD1 as D (5 bases). The CDR3 loop spans 15 amino acids. Per germline, CDR1 SGHRS and CDR2 YFSETQ. V was clipped by 0 bases and J by 2 bases, with 11 bases between them. The CDR3 region is CASSLARGVNYGYTF. The CDR3 DNA sequence: TGCGCCAGCAGCTTGGCTAGGGGCGTAAACTATGGCTACACCTTC.

This chain links TRBV9 with TRBJ2-3, with TRBD1 matching over 9 bases. This CDR3 has 16 residues. Germline V gene lookup returns CDR1 SGDLS and CDR2 YYNGEE. Trimming took 4 bases from V and 3 from J; bases not matched to a gene: 9. The CDR3 DNA follows: TGTGCCAGCAGCCCGAGACAGGGGGGGAGAACAGATACGCAGTATTTT. Translated, it gives CASSPRQGGRTDTQYF.

The chain is built from TRBV6-6 and TRBJ2-2; TRBD1 agrees at 7 bases. The CDR3 has 15 amino acids. Trimming took 4 bases from V and 4 from J; bases not matched to a gene: 6. Germline CDR1 is MNHNY and CDR2 is SVGAGI (reference sequence). The CDR3 DNA reads as TGTGCCAGCAGTTCCAACAGGGGTCCCACCGGGGAGCTGTTTTTT. Translating gives CASSSNRGPTGELFF.

The chain links TRBV30 to TRBJ2-1, with 9 bases fitting TRBD1. CDR3 size: 12 residues. V lost 4 bases and J lost 10; bases outside the gene matches: 5. Germline CDR1 is GTSNPN and CDR2 is SVGIG (reference sequence). The CDR3 loop reads CAWTGTGNEQFF. CDR3 DNA sequence: TGTGCCTGGACTGGGACAGGGAACGAGCAGTTCTTC. Looking up the rest from reference TRBV30 and TRBJ2-1 gives the full variable domain: SQTIHQWPATLVQPVGSPLSLECTVEGTSNPNLYWYRQAAGRGLQLLFYSVGIGQISSEVPQNLSASRPQDRQFILSSKKLLLSDSGFYLCAWTGTGNEQFFGPGTRLTVL.

The chain carries TRBV19 and TRBJ2-5, with D perhaps TRBD2 (5 bases). Germline V gene data show CDR1 as LNHDA and CDR2 as SQIVND (reference sequence). The CDR3 length is 13 residues. V was pared by 5 bases and J by 5 bases, with 12 bases between. CDR3 coding DNA: TGTGCCAGTAGTGTTCGGGGTAGCGAGACCCAGTACTTC. Translating gives CASSVRGSETQYF.

The CDR3 is CASSVGSGQGSYEQYF. CDR3 DNA: TGTGCCAGCAGCGTAGGATCCGGACAGGGGTCCTACGAGCAGTACTTC. The chain employs TRBV9 and TRBJ2-7; 9 positions agree with TRBD1. This CDR3 region has 16 residues. From germline, CDR1 is SGDLS and CDR2 YYNGEE. The trim removed 0 bases at V and 1 base at J, leaving 5 bases unmatched. Complete variable domain (other parts from reference TRBV9 and TRBJ2-7): DSGVTQTPKHLITATGQRVTLRCSPRSGDLSVYWYQQSLDQGLQFLIQYYNGEERAKGNILERFSAQQFPDLHSELNLSSLELGDSALYFCASSVGSGQGSYEQYFGPGTRLTVT.

V and J are TRBV19 and TRBJ1-6; D is unresolved. The CDR3 is 12 amino acids. Germline V gene sequence: CDR1 LNHDA, CDR2 SQIVND (reference sequence). The V gene lost 6 bases and the J gene lost 9 bases, with 9 bases spanning the gap. DNA for the CDR3: TGTGCCAGTAGATTCTCGGGTTCACCCCTCCACTTT. Translation: CASRFSGSPLHF.

In this sample, this clone turned up once. The chain couples TRBV5-1 to TRBJ2-7, with 8 bases fitting TRBD1. The CDR3 totals 13 residues. Germline CDR1 is SGHRS and CDR2 is YFSETQ. V lost 0 bases and J lost 6; bases outside the gene matches: 2. CDR3 sequence reads: CASSLGQGLEQYF. Here the CDR3 DNA reads TGCGCCAGCAGCTTGGGACAGGGGCTCGAGCAGTACTTC.

V and J are TRBV6-1 and TRBJ2-1; tentative D call: TRBD1 (6 bases). CDR3 length equals 15 residues. V was clipped by 5 bases and J by 3 bases, with 14 bases between them. Germline values: CDR1 MNHNS, CDR2 SASEGT. This CDR3 reads CASSRAGANYNEQFF. The CDR3 DNA follows: TGTGCCAGCAGTAGGGCAGGGGCCAACTACAATGAGCAGTTCTTC.

V gene TRBV7-2 combines with J gene TRBJ2-7; 8 positions agree with TRBD2. V lost 3 bases, J lost 2 bases, and 3 bases stayed unmatched. Germline V gene data show CDR1 as SGHTA and CDR2 as FQGNSA. This CDR3 has 14 residues. The chain's CDR3 is CASSLSGGAYEQYF. CDR3 in DNA: TGTGCCAGCAGCTTGAGCGGGGGAGCCTACGAGCAGTACTTC.